The 18 T cell receptor beta chains reported below all come from one sample, sequenced in a study of long-term antiretroviral therapy in people with HIV. At the survey level, the v3.0 immunoSEQ assay was run. The protocol was immunoSEQ multiplex PCR, while the TCRdb copy is restricted to in-frame clones and leaves out a portion. This sample has roughly 50,000 clones, with around 84% found just once. The starting material was unsorted PBMCs, obtained 0.8 years after starting antiretroviral therapy. These receptors all stem from a woman aged 18-35 years with HIV.

This sequence joins TRBV28 and TRBJ2-7; 8 bases are shared with TRBD2. The germline gives CDR1 MDHEN, CDR2 SYDVKM. The V segment lost 6 bases and the J segment 6 bases; nucleotides outside the gene matches: 4. There are 12 residues in the CDR3. In nucleotides, the CDR3 is TGTGCCAGCAGAGCGGGAGTTCTCGAGCAGTACTTC. This encodes CASRAGVLEQYF.

This chain links TRBV10-2 with TRBJ2-6, with D uncertain. The V end lost 2 bases, the J end lost 2 bases, and 10 bases lay between the germline ends. The CDR3 consists of 16 residues. The germline V gene encodes CDR1 WSHSY and CDR2 SAAADI. CDR3 amino acids: CASSEPGLPGANVLTF. CDR3 DNA sequence: TGCGCCAGCAGTGAGCCCGGGCTGCCTGGGGCCAACGTCCTGACTTTC.

The V gene is TRBV10-3, the J gene TRBJ2-3; 7 bases align to TRBD1. V was clipped by 6 bases and J by 2 bases; unmatched bases: 5. The CDR3 runs 14 residues. Looked up from germline, CDR1 is ENHRY and CDR2 is SYGVKD. CDR3 region: CAISLGGPTDTQYF. Here the CDR3 DNA reads TGTGCCATCAGCTTAGGGGGCCCCACAGATACGCAGTATTTT.

The chain uses TRBV5-8 and TRBJ1-2; no firm D call. The CDR3 extends over 12 amino acids. V was cut by 1 base and J by 6 bases, with 7 bases left in between. Germline CDR1 reads SGHTS; CDR2 reads YDEGEE. The CDR3 region has the DNA TGTGCCAGCAGCTTGCTGGGGAATGGCTACACCTTC. This gives the protein CASSLLGNGYTF.

This clone showed up just a few times. The chain couples TRBV6-1 to TRBJ2-5; 9 bases agree with TRBD2. This CDR3 spans 16 amino acids. Germline trimming cut 4 bases from V and 3 bases from J; bases unmatched to any gene: 9. Germline assignment: CDR1 MNHNS and CDR2 SASEGT. The chain's CDR3 is CASSVHLRLAEETQYF. The CDR3 DNA sequence: TGTGCCAGCAGTGTACACCTCCGACTAGCGGAAGAGACCCAGTACTTC.

The V and J genes are TRBV4-1 and TRBJ1-5, with D uncertain. The CDR3 is 13 amino acids. Trimming shortened V by 1 base and J by 5 bases, and 6 bases separated the two germline ends. The germline CDR1 and CDR2 sequences are MGHRA and YSYEKL. CDR3 bases: TGCGCCAGCAGCCAAGGAGGAGATCAGCCCCAGCATTTT. This encodes CASSQGGDQPQHF.

A few counts support this clone. This chain connects TRBV27 to TRBJ1-5; D is possibly TRBD1 (5 bases). This CDR3 is built from 15 residues. Trimming cost V 5 bases and J 4 bases, with 15 bases left between them. Germline CDR1 and CDR2: MNHEY and SMNVEV (reference sequence). CDR3 sequence (DNA): TGTGCCAGCAGTCCCCGAGACAGCTGGAATCAGCCCCAGCATTTT. Protein: CASSPRDSWNQPQHF.

CDR3 loop: CASSSTPRDRDYEQYF. The CDR3 coding sequence is TGTGCCAGCAGCTCGACCCCCCGGGACAGGGATTACGAGCAGTACTTC. The rearrangement links TRBV5-6 to TRBJ2-7; TRBD1 matches at 9 bases. J was trimmed by 4 bases and V by 3 bases; bases with no gene match: 11. Germline assignment: CDR1 SGHDT and CDR2 YYEEEE. This CDR3 comprises 16 residues. The full variable domain, in which reference TRBV5-6 and TRBJ2-7 provide the parts outside the CDR3, is DAGVTQSPTHLIKTRGQQVTLRCSPKSGHDTVSWYQQALGQGPQFIFQYYEEEERQRGNFPDRFSGHQFPNYSSELNVNALLLGDSALYLCASSSTPRDRDYEQYFGPGTRLTVT.

The V call is TRBV6-1, the J call TRBJ2-7; 8 bases are a match to TRBD2. Trimming took 2 bases from V and 6 from J; bases not matched to a gene: 6. Germline assignment: CDR1 MNHNS and CDR2 SASEGT. The CDR3 has 14 residues. The CDR3 DNA is TGTGCCAGCAGTGAATTTAGCGGGAATAGCGAGCAGTACTTC. This gives the protein CASSEFSGNSEQYF.

The chain joins TRBV18 to TRBJ2-2, with D tentatively TRBD2 (7 bases). The V gene lost 6 bases and the J gene lost 0 bases, with 11 bases spanning the gap. Germline V gives CDR1 KGHSH, CDR2 LQKENI. This CDR3 is built from 15 residues. DNA for the CDR3: TGTGCCAGCTCGGGGGGGCCCACGAACACCGGGGAGCTGTTTTTT. Its protein product is CASSGGPTNTGELFF.

The CDR3 DNA follows: TGTGCCAGCAGGATGGGGACTAGCGGAGCCCCCTCCTACAATGAGCAGTTCTTC. It specifies CASRMGTSGAPSYNEQFF. The rearrangement joins TRBV2 to TRBJ2-1; TRBD2 aligns across 11 bases. CDR3 size: 18 residues. Trimming cost V 6 bases and J 0 bases; bases outside gene matches: 10. Per the germline V gene, CDR1 is SNHLY and CDR2 is FYNNEI.

This clone came up a few times. The gene calls are TRBV7-2 and TRBJ1-1; no firm D call. The CDR3 is 15 amino acids. Trimming pared 1 base from V and 0 bases from J, leaving 9 bases between. Germline CDR1 is SGHTA and CDR2 is FQGNSA. CDR3 sequence: CASSLGGYLNTEAFF. The CDR3 DNA reads TGTGCCAGCAGCTTAGGAGGGTATCTGAACACTGAAGCTTTCTTT.

The chain links TRBV19 to TRBJ2-7; 7 positions match TRBD2. V was pared by 5 bases and J by 7 bases, with 8 bases of the junction left unmatched. CDR1 and CDR2 from the germline V gene are LNHDA and SQIVND (reference sequence). This CDR3 is built from 13 residues. The CDR3: CASSPLGGKEQYF. CDR3 DNA: TGTGCCAGTAGTCCGCTGGGAGGGAAAGAGCAGTACTTC.

This chain links TRBV29-1 with TRBJ2-7; TRBD1 matches 8 bases. Germline-derived CDR1 and CDR2 are SQVTM and ANQGSEA. The V segment lost 6 bases and the J segment 2 bases; nucleotides outside the gene matches: 6. The CDR3 spans 13 residues. CDR3 sequence reads: CSVGQALTYEQYF. For the CDR3, the DNA is TGCAGCGTGGGACAGGCGCTCACCTACGAGCAGTACTTC.

V and J are TRBV15 and TRBJ2-3; D is undetermined. CDR1 LNHNV and CDR2 YYDKDF come from the germline V gene (reference sequence). The germline V and J ends were trimmed by 4 bases and 2 bases, with 7 bases remaining between them. This CDR3 has 13 amino acids. For the CDR3, the DNA is TGTGCCACCAGCATTAGAAACACAGATACGCAGTATTTT. Amino acids: CATSIRNTDTQYF.

The chain uses TRBV19 and TRBJ2-1; D gene ambiguous. V lost 8 bases and J lost 4, with 9 bases in between. The CDR3 covers 12 residues. Germline CDR1 reads LNHDA; CDR2 reads SQIVND (reference sequence). This CDR3 reads CASSLRYNEQFF. The DNA of the CDR3 is TGTGCCAGTTCACTCCGTTACAATGAGCAGTTCTTC.

The J gene is TRBJ2-1, the V gene TRBV20-1; D unclear. CDR1 is DFQATT, CDR2 SNEGSKA, per germline (reference sequence). V lost 3 bases and J 10 bases, leaving 10 bases between the germline ends. This CDR3 is built from 11 residues. The CDR3 loop is CSASVRREQFF. As DNA, the CDR3 is TGCAGTGCTAGTGTGCGAAGGGAGCAGTTCTTC.

The chain carries TRBV2 and TRBJ2-1; D unresolved. The CDR3 contains 13 residues. Germline lookup yields CDR1 SNHLY and CDR2 FYNNEI. Trimming shortened V by 2 bases and J by 3 bases, and 5 bases separated the two germline ends. The CDR3 spells CASSESLYNEQFF. The CDR3 DNA reads as TGTGCCAGCAGTGAATCACTCTACAATGAGCAGTTCTTC.